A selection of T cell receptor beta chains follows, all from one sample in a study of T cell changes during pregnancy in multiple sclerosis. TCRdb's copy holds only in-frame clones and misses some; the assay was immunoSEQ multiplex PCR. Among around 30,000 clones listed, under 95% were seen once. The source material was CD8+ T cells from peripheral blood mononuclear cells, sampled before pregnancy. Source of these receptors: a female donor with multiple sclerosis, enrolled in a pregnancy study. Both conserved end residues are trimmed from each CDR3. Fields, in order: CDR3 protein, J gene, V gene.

CDR3aa: ASSVRPEETQY
j_gene: TRBJ2-5
v_gene: TRBV9

CDR3aa: ASSLDFSSYNEQF
j_gene: TRBJ2-1
v_gene: TRBV27

CDR3aa: ASSFGSGSYHNEQF
j_gene: TRBJ2-1
v_gene: TRBV7-9

CDR3aa: ASSPRDYPQETQY
j_gene: TRBJ2-5
v_gene: TRBV13

CDR3aa: AWSVGGASYNEQF
j_gene: TRBJ2-1
v_gene: TRBV30

CDR3aa: ASSLGAGASNEQF
j_gene: TRBJ2-1
v_gene: TRBV7-6

CDR3aa: ASRSEANGYT
j_gene: TRBJ1-2
v_gene: TRBV6-4

CDR3aa: ASSQSLGELF
j_gene: TRBJ2-2
v_gene: TRBV5-1

CDR3aa: ASSGGQLLNTEAF
j_gene: TRBJ1-1
v_gene: TRBV19

CDR3aa: ASSATGMFSYNEQF
j_gene: TRBJ2-1
v_gene: TRBV9

CDR3aa: ASNPGLAGGPADTQY
j_gene: TRBJ2-3
v_gene: TRBV7-9

CDR3aa: ASSSGTGGDEQY
j_gene: TRBJ2-7
v_gene: TRBV6-6

CDR3aa: ASRNVLAVEQF
j_gene: TRBJ2-1
v_gene: TRBV28

CDR3aa: ASSLGTGGSYEQY
j_gene: TRBJ2-7
v_gene: TRBV13

CDR3aa: ASSFRQAYEQY
j_gene: TRBJ2-7
v_gene: TRBV7-9

CDR3aa: AWSRDDTGELF
j_gene: TRBJ2-2
v_gene: TRBV30

CDR3aa: ASSVPPGQSTDTQY
j_gene: TRBJ2-3
v_gene: TRBV9

CDR3aa: ASNAGALYNEQF
j_gene: TRBJ2-1
v_gene: TRBV6-5

CDR3aa: ASSYGTSNEQF
j_gene: TRBJ2-1
v_gene: TRBV5-1

CDR3aa: ASSQEREDSSYNEQF
j_gene: TRBJ2-1
v_gene: TRBV4-1

CDR3aa: ASSPNRQGHNEQF
j_gene: TRBJ2-1
v_gene: TRBV9

CDR3aa: ASSTGTSGFNEQF
j_gene: TRBJ2-1
v_gene: TRBV19

CDR3aa: ASSLWTSGNEQY
j_gene: TRBJ2-7
v_gene: TRBV5-1

CDR3aa: ASSLRAWTEAF
j_gene: TRBJ1-1
v_gene: TRBV7-2

CDR3aa: ASSQAFGRDDHEQY
j_gene: TRBJ2-7
v_gene: TRBV4-3

CDR3aa: ASSFEDEVYEQF
j_gene: TRBJ2-1
v_gene: TRBV28

CDR3aa: ASSSGTGALGTEAF
j_gene: TRBJ1-1
v_gene: TRBV5-1

CDR3aa: ASSVDPERSYNEQF
j_gene: TRBJ2-1
v_gene: TRBV6-4

CDR3aa: ASTPGGRYEKLF
j_gene: TRBJ1-4
v_gene: TRBV28

CDR3aa: ASSLSPSTDYEQY
j_gene: TRBJ2-7
v_gene: TRBV27

CDR3aa: ASSLLGHNEQF
j_gene: TRBJ2-1
v_gene: TRBV28

CDR3aa: ASSQDSGSSYNEQF
j_gene: TRBJ2-1
v_gene: TRBV4-2

CDR3aa: ASSGGGVWGTEAF
j_gene: TRBJ1-1
v_gene: TRBV19

CDR3aa: ASSFLAGVDGELF
j_gene: TRBJ2-2
v_gene: TRBV19

CDR3aa: AWSTGTSGQETQY
j_gene: TRBJ2-5
v_gene: TRBV30

CDR3aa: ASSPLTGSGANVLT
j_gene: TRBJ2-6
v_gene: TRBV4-2

CDR3aa: ASHPRAGGYNEQF
j_gene: TRBJ2-1
v_gene: TRBV18

CDR3aa: ASSNHPGQFPYEQY
j_gene: TRBJ2-7
v_gene: TRBV27

CDR3aa: ASSSRTGGFYEQY
j_gene: TRBJ2-7
v_gene: TRBV28

CDR3aa: ASSPRDYLQETQY
j_gene: TRBJ2-5
v_gene: TRBV7-9

CDR3aa: ASSFRQEALGYT
j_gene: TRBJ1-2
v_gene: TRBV28

CDR3aa: ASSRGTGYNSPLH
j_gene: TRBJ1-6
v_gene: TRBV4-3

CDR3aa: ASSVLSGGQGNEQF
j_gene: TRBJ2-1
v_gene: TRBV9

CDR3aa: ASKFSQNGQTDTQY
j_gene: TRBJ2-3
v_gene: TRBV28

CDR3aa: ASSSGQWHAEAF
j_gene: TRBJ1-1
v_gene: TRBV27

CDR3aa: ASGGQGYTEAF
j_gene: TRBJ1-1
v_gene: TRBV6-1

CDR3aa: ASSQDLASGSREQY
j_gene: TRBJ2-7
v_gene: TRBV4-2

CDR3aa: ASSLGQSNEQF
j_gene: TRBJ2-1
v_gene: TRBV5-1

CDR3aa: ASTEAGGPYEQY
j_gene: TRBJ2-7
v_gene: TRBV6-1

CDR3aa: ASSQTRELGLF
j_gene: TRBJ2-1
v_gene: TRBV4-3

CDR3aa: ASSQDIQGDGYT
j_gene: TRBJ1-2
v_gene: TRBV4-3

CDR3aa: ASTMAGTQY
j_gene: TRBJ2-5
v_gene: TRBV6-6

CDR3aa: ASSLTQGGSYEQY
j_gene: TRBJ2-7
v_gene: TRBV7-9

CDR3aa: ASSSGRDPEQY
j_gene: TRBJ2-7
v_gene: TRBV7-6

CDR3aa: ASSFGGGNTEAF
j_gene: TRBJ1-1
v_gene: TRBV7-9

CDR3aa: ASSPKGTSGSDEQF
j_gene: TRBJ2-1
v_gene: TRBV4-2

CDR3aa: ASSSRGLNTEAF
j_gene: TRBJ1-1
v_gene: TRBV19

CDR3aa: ASSDSAGGIDTQY
j_gene: TRBJ2-3
v_gene: TRBV6-4

CDR3aa: ASSLRTGGNEQF
j_gene: TRBJ2-1
v_gene: TRBV11-1

CDR3aa: ASSPPFGDLSGEQF
j_gene: TRBJ2-1
v_gene: TRBV11-2